This T cell receptor beta chain was sequenced for a study of blood T cell repertoires in COVID-19. The wider study: Specimens from acute and convalescent COVID-19 originated in the United States, Italy and Spain. The cDNA or gDNA used as material had been derived from T cells, B-cell-depleted T cells, or PBMCs.

In the authors' methods: Scientists estimated how many nucleated cells there were by amplifying reference gene primers. Produced via immunoSEQ multiplex PCR; TCRdb's table is partial and in-frame only. For V, J and clone size, that table is used; D and trimming come from the DNA. The sample yields around 140,000 clones, roughly 79% seen once. CDR1 is SGHTA, CDR2 FQGNSA, per germline. Trimming removed 1 base from V and 6 bases from J; junction bases left unmatched: 12. The CDR3 has 16 residues. The V gene is TRBV7-2, the J gene TRBJ2-7; 7 nucleotides agree with TRBD2. Sample: peripheral blood. This clonotype originated in a human donor in a cohort sampled during active COVID-19. CDR3 loop: CASSLGGASGSLEQYF. CDR3 nucleotide sequence: TGTGCCAGCAGCTTAGGTGGGGCTAGCGGCTCCCTCGAGCAGTACTTC.